This paragraph reports one T cell receptor beta chain. The target antigen is unknown. The sample is drawn from a study of cytomegalovirus exposure and HLA in healthy donors. In the study overall: In terms of ancestry, the Caucasian-associated cluster contained about 81% of the approximately 400 genotyped donors.

PCR was performed using 60 Vbeta and 13 Jbeta primers. In the authors' workflow: About 11 million of about 88 million unique TCR beta chains were shared, per a later count. The data were produced by immunoSEQ multiplex PCR, yet TCRdb's version contains in-frame clones alone and is incomplete. For V, J and clone size, that table is used; D and trimming come from the DNA. The sample consists of about 160,000 clones, under 80% of them appearing once. CDR3 length: 14 amino acids. Germline V gene sequence: CDR1 SGHNT, CDR2 YYREEE (reference sequence). V was cut by 5 bases and J by 6 bases, with 17 bases left in between. Study results and limitations: Most of the TCR beta V segments (in an earlier analysis) were productive either about 87% or about 30% of the time.

The sequenced sample was PBMCs. V is TRBV5-4 and J is TRBJ1-2, with D uncertain. The sequence was collected from a man aged 35 to 55 in good health and CMV-seronegative. The CDR3 DNA is TGTGCCAGCAGTTGGTGGGCCCCGCAGAATGGCTACACCTTC. As protein: CASSWWAPQNGYTF.